Below are 30 T cell receptor beta chains sequenced from a single sample in a study of molecular identifiers for immune sequencing clone quantification. TCRdb called the PCR reads again in MiXCR, with one record for every CDR3 protein. Of hundreds of thousands of distinct CDR3 sequences listed, approximately 24% were seen once; the top ten hold about 0.81%. Sequenced input: naive CD8+ T cells from blood, with Jurkat cell RNA spiked in. Subset here: FACS-sorted CD8+CD4-CCR7+CD45RA+ naive T cells. Receptors were obtained from a human donor in good health. Some libraries in this study had Jurkat cell RNA spiked in.

This chain joins TRBV14 and TRBJ2-1; D is unclear. Trimming took 2 bases from V and 5 from J, leaving 4 bases between them. CDR3 length equals 12 residues. The V gene's germline CDR1 is SGHDN and CDR2 FVKESK. This chain's CDR3 is CASSQSNNEQFF. The CDR3 nucleotides are TGTGCCAGCAGCCAAAGTAACAATGAGCAGTTCTTC.

This clonotype has a handful of counts. The rearrangement links TRBV10-3 to TRBJ2-5; a weak D match, TRBD1 (5 bases). The CDR3 covers 14 residues. V was pared by 2 bases and J by 1 base, with 8 bases between. Per germline, CDR1 ENHRY and CDR2 SYGVKD. The CDR3 DNA reads TGTGCCATCAGTGAGAGTCAGGGCCAAGAGACCCAGTACTTC. This encodes CAISESQGQETQYF.

This clonotype has more than one count but fewer than ten. The chain recombines TRBV19 with TRBJ2-7; unclear D gene. The CDR3 is made up of 14 amino acids. Deletions cut 3 bases from V and 3 bases from J, with 12 bases between. The V gene's germline CDR1 is LNHDA and CDR2 SQIVND (reference sequence). Written as DNA, the CDR3 is TGTGCCAGTAGTATGTGGGTGTTGGGCTACGAGCAGTACTTC. Translating it yields CASSMWVLGYEQYF. Variable domain in full (rest from reference TRBV19 and TRBJ2-7): DGGITQSPKYLFRKEGQNVTLSCEQNLNHDAMYWYRQDPGQGLRLIYYSQIVNDFQKGDIAEGYSVSREKKESFPLTVTSAQKNPTAFYLCASSMWVLGYEQYFGPGTRLTVT.

This clonotype was detected ten times or more. The V and J genes are TRBV20-1 and TRBJ1-6; the D is unclear. This CDR3 has 15 residues. The V and J ends lost 3 bases and 0 bases respectively, with 9 bases between them. CDR1 and CDR2 (germline): DFQATT, SNEGSKA (reference sequence). The CDR3 sequence is CSASGGSSYNSPLHF. The DNA of the CDR3 is TGCAGTGCTAGTGGCGGAAGCTCCTATAATTCACCCCTCCACTTT.

As regards this clonotype: This may stem from a read error, because a much larger clone lies one nucleotide away. V gene TRBV27 combines with J gene TRBJ2-2, with D uncertain. CDR3 length: 12 residues. Germline V lookup: CDR1 MNHEY, CDR2 SMNVEV (reference sequence). Trimming left V 4 bases short and J 7 bases short, with 7 bases between. The CDR3 region is CASSWASGELFF. The CDR3 nucleotides read TGTGCCAGCAGTTGGGCCAGCGGGGAGCTGTTTTTT.

CDR3 in amino acids: CASSLVSGGGNEQFF. CDR3 sequence (DNA): TGTGCCAGCAGCTTAGTCAGTGGGGGCGGGAATGAGCAGTTCTTC. V is TRBV11-2 and J is TRBJ2-1; a possible D gene is TRBD1 (6 bases). This CDR3 is 15 amino acids long. Trimming pared 1 base from V and 7 bases from J, leaving 14 bases between. Germline loops: CDR1 SGHAT, CDR2 FQNNGV.

The V and J genes are TRBV14 and TRBJ2-7; the D gene is possibly TRBD2 (5 bases). The CDR3 runs 13 residues. Germline CDR1 SGHDN, CDR2 FVKESK. Between the trimmed V and J ends, which lost 3 bases and 3 bases, there was a span of 9 bases. The CDR3 spells CASSQTGIYEQYF. The CDR3 region has the DNA TGTGCCAGCAGCCAGACGGGAATCTACGAGCAGTACTTC.

As to this clonotype: A read error may explain this, as a much larger clone is one base away. The rearrangement uses TRBV21-1 and TRBJ2-3; the table's TRBD2 call for D was not verified on the DNA. TRBV21-1 is labeled a pseudogene. The CDR3 consists of 17 residues. The CDR3 bases are TGTGCCAGCAGCAAAGTAGCTAGCGGATTTAGCACAGATACGCAGTATTTT. It is translated as CASSKVASGFSTDTQYF.

This clonotype appeared many times. The rearrangement joins TRBV9 to TRBJ2-3; 9 bases map to TRBD2. V shed 0 bases and J 2 bases; nucleotides not matched to a gene: 1. This CDR3 is 15 amino acids long. Germline V CDR1 and CDR2: SGDLS, YYNGEE. CDR3 amino acids: CASSVGLAATDTQYF. Here the CDR3 DNA reads TGTGCCAGCAGCGTAGGACTAGCGGCCACAGATACGCAGTATTTT. Variable domain in full (rest from reference TRBV9 and TRBJ2-3): DSGVTQTPKHLITATGQRVTLRCSPRSGDLSVYWYQQSLDQGLQFLIQYYNGEERAKGNILERFSAQQFPDLHSELNLSSLELGDSALYFCASSVGLAATDTQYFGPGTRLTVL.

The chain carries TRBV19 and TRBJ1-3, with D uncertain. Per germline, CDR1 LNHDA and CDR2 SQIVND (reference sequence). The ends were cut back, 8 bases at V and 2 bases at J, with 13 bases in the middle. The CDR3 contains 14 residues. The CDR3, as DNA: TGTGCCAGTTGTGAAGATCGCCCTGGAAACACCATATATTTT. Translated: CASCEDRPGNTIYF. The complete variable domain, with remaining parts taken from reference TRBV19 and TRBJ1-3, reads DGGITQSPKYLFRKEGQNVTLSCEQNLNHDAMYWYRQDPGQGLRLIYYSQIVNDFQKGDIAEGYSVSREKKESFPLTVTSAQKNPTAFYLCASCEDRPGNTIYFGEGSWLTVV.

This clonotype has a handful of counts. This chain connects TRBV10-3 to TRBJ1-3, with D maybe TRBD1 (5 bases). CDR1 is ENHRY, CDR2 SYGVKD, per germline. The CDR3 is 14 residues long. Trimming took off 3 bases at V and 4 bases at J, with 10 bases between the two ends. The CDR3 here is CAISDPRQGNTIYF. Here the CDR3 DNA reads TGTGCCATCAGTGACCCAAGACAGGGAAACACCATATATTTT.

This clonotype occurred a few times. This sequence joins TRBV19 and TRBJ1-1; weak D call: TRBD1 (6 bases). This CDR3 contains 14 residues. Germline V gives CDR1 LNHDA, CDR2 SQIVND (reference sequence). Deletions cut 0 bases from V and 4 bases from J, with 9 bases between. The CDR3 nucleotides read TGTGCCAGTAGTATAGATCCAGGGGTCACTGAAGCTTTCTTT. Its protein product is CASSIDPGVTEAFF.

This clonotype was recorded at least ten times. The genes are TRBV29-1 and TRBJ2-2, with D maybe TRBD1 (6 bases). CDR1 SQVTM and CDR2 ANQGSEA come from the germline V gene. Trimming pared 4 bases from V and 1 base from J, leaving 16 bases between. This CDR3 comprises 16 residues. Written as DNA, the CDR3 is TGCAGCGTTGTTTTAGGGCGCAGGGGGAACACCGGGGAGCTGTTTTTT. Its translation is CSVVLGRRGNTGELFF.

This sequence joins TRBV7-9 and TRBJ1-1, with TRBD1 identical over 8 bases. The CDR3 has 15 amino acids. CDR1 is SEHNR, CDR2 FQNEAQ, per germline (reference sequence). V was pared by 5 bases and J by 5 bases, with 10 bases of the junction left unmatched. CDR3 nucleotide sequence: TGTGCCAGCAGCATAACAGGGGGGCTGAGGACTGAAGCTTTCTTT. It specifies CASSITGGLRTEAFF.

About this clonotype itself: This may be a read error: a much more frequent sequence differs by one nucleotide. This sequence joins TRBV29-1 and TRBJ2-7; D is possibly TRBD1 (7 bases). Trimming removed 0 bases from V and 3 bases from J, with 18 bases in between. The CDR3 contains 16 residues. The germline gives CDR1 SQVTM, CDR2 ANQGSEA. The CDR3 spells CSVEDQSGTAGYEQYF. The CDR3 nucleotides read TGCAGCGTTGAAGATCAGTCGGGGACAGCGGGCTACGAGCAGTACTTC.

This clonotype was seen many times. This chain uses TRBV30 with TRBJ1-1, with D unresolved. Germline V CDR1 and CDR2: GTSNPN, SVGIG (reference sequence). The V end was cut by 5 bases, the J end by 6 bases, with 7 bases between. This CDR3 is 10 amino acids long. The CDR3 here is CAWGGPEAFF. DNA for the CDR3: TGTGCCTGGGGTGGGCCTGAAGCTTTCTTT.

This clonotype was counted ten times or more. The chain recombines TRBV6-1 with TRBJ1-5; possibly TRBD1 for D (5 bases). The CDR3 is 18 amino acids. Germline V gives CDR1 MNHNS, CDR2 SASEGT. The V and J ends lost 2 bases and 0 bases respectively, with 17 bases between them. The CDR3 sequence: CASSELITGRNSNQPQHF. As DNA, the CDR3 is TGTGCCAGCAGTGAATTGATAACAGGTCGCAATAGCAATCAGCCCCAGCATTTT.

This clonotype was recorded a few times. At one boundary the junction diverges from the germline segment, which might be a read error. V is TRBV7-7 and J is TRBJ2-2, with 7 bases that match TRBD1. Germline CDR1 SSHAT, CDR2 FNYEAQ (reference sequence). The CDR3 is 15 amino acids. DNA of the CDR3: TGTGCTAGCAGCTTTCCGACAGGGACGGCCGGGGAGCTGTTTTTT. Residues: CASSFPTGTAGELFF.

This clonotype was observed at least ten times. The chain carries TRBV20-1 and TRBJ2-7, with 9 nucleotides matching TRBD2. Trimming took 2 bases from V and 6 from J; bases not matched to a gene: 8. Germline CDR1 is DFQATT and CDR2 is SNEGSKA (reference sequence). The CDR3 spans 14 residues. For the CDR3, the DNA is TGCAGTGCTAGAAGGTCTAGCGGGGAGCGCGAGCAGTACTTC. Its translation is CSARRSSGEREQYF.

This clonotype was observed a handful of times. V usage is TRBV7-9 and J usage is TRBJ1-1; no reliable D call. This CDR3 comprises 15 residues. Trimming took 3 bases from V and 2 from J, leaving 13 bases between them. CDR1 is SEHNR, CDR2 FQNEAQ, per germline (reference sequence). In DNA, the CDR3 is TGTGCCAGCAGCTTTCCCGATAATACCAACACTGAAGCTTTCTTT. Translating gives CASSFPDNTNTEAFF.

The V call is TRBV6-1, the J call TRBJ2-3; D may be TRBD1 or TRBD2 (5 bases each). The germline gives CDR1 MNHNS, CDR2 SASEGT. The germline V and J ends were trimmed by 4 bases and 4 bases, with 18 bases remaining between them. The CDR3 spans 16 residues. The CDR3 region is CASSGAYSGDPDTQYF. The CDR3 bases are TGTGCCAGCAGTGGGGCATACAGTGGGGACCCAGATACGCAGTATTTT.

Details on this clonotype: One junction end does not reproduce the germline sequence, and a read error may be involved. The genes are TRBV4-2 and TRBJ1-1, with D possibly being TRBD1 (5 bases). The germline V gene has CDR1 LGHNA and CDR2 YNFKEQ. The CDR3 covers 16 residues. The CDR3 region has the DNA TGTGCCAGCAGCAAAGATCGGGGCCTCTGGGGAACTGAAGCTTTCTTT. It specifies CASSKDRGLWGTEAFF.

This rearrangement joins TRBV6-1 to TRBJ1-1; maybe TRBD1 (5 bases). The V gene lost 5 bases and the J gene lost 6 bases, with 25 bases spanning the gap. The CDR3 has 17 residues. From germline, CDR1 is MNHNS and CDR2 SASEGT. CDR3 coding DNA: TGTGCCAGCAGTCCATCTCCGAAACAGGTGGTTCCCCCTGAAGCTTTCTTT. It translates to CASSPSPKQVVPPEAFF.

Comment on this clonotype: Sequence at one end of the junction differs from germline and may be a read error. The genes are TRBV27 and TRBJ2-6, with 9 bases that match TRBD2. The CDR3 length is 20 residues. Looked up from germline, CDR1 is MNHEY and CDR2 is SMNVEV (reference sequence). The CDR3 region is CASSLSIGEAGGSGANVLTF. The CDR3 DNA reads as TGTGCCAGCAGTCTATCCATCGGCGAAGCGGGAGGAAGTGGGGCCAACGTCCTGACTTTC. The whole variable domain, remainder taken from reference TRBV27 and TRBJ2-6, is EAQVTQNPRYLITVTGKKLTVTCSQNMNHEYMSWYRQDPGLGLRQIYYSMNVEVTDKGDVPEGYKVSRKEKRNFPLILESPSPNQTSLYFCASSLSIGEAGGSGANVLTFGAGSRLTVL.

This clonotype was counted ten times or more. The chain combines TRBV5-4 with TRBJ2-3; no firm D call. This CDR3 has 15 residues. The germline gives CDR1 SGHNT, CDR2 YYREEE (reference sequence). Trimming took 3 bases from V and 0 from J, leaving 11 bases between them. The chain's CDR3 is CASSWTAGSTDTQYF. The CDR3 DNA is TGTGCCAGCAGCTGGACGGCCGGGAGCACAGATACGCAGTATTTT.

This clonotype appeared many times. This chain links TRBV20-1 with TRBJ2-7; 12 bases align to TRBD2. Trimming removed 5 bases from V and 4 bases from J; junction bases left unmatched: 6. This CDR3 comprises 14 residues. Germline V CDR1 and CDR2: DFQATT, SNEGSKA (reference sequence). CDR3 sequence (DNA): TGCAGTGCTGGCTTGGGACTAGCGGGTTACGAGCAGTACTTC. Amino acid sequence: CSAGLGLAGYEQYF.

The gene calls are TRBV5-3 and TRBJ1-1; 7 nucleotides agree with TRBD1. TRBV5-3 is treated as an ORF (open reading frame) with a function not yet certain. The CDR3 is 11 residues long. J lost 7 bases, V lost 9 bases, and 6 bases had no gene match. The CDR3: CAIRQGGEAFF. The DNA for the CDR3 is TGTGCCATCAGACAGGGTGGTGAAGCTTTCTTT.

CDR3 nucleotides: TGTGCCAGCAGCCAATCGGGAAGCCTTAACACTGAAGCTTTCTTT. It encodes CASSQSGSLNTEAFF. The genes are TRBV9 and TRBJ1-1; no clear D. Germline assignment: CDR1 SGDLS and CDR2 YYNGEE. V dropped 4 bases and J dropped 2 bases, with 15 bases sitting between them. The CDR3 consists of 15 residues.

The rearrangement links TRBV6-2 or TRBV6-3 to TRBJ2-7; no clear D gene. The CDR3 consists of 15 residues. Looked up from germline, CDR1 is MNHEY and CDR2 is SVGEGT. Trimming left V 7 bases short and J 2 bases short, with 18 bases between. In nucleotides, the CDR3 is TGTGCCAGCATTGTGGGCCCTGACCAGGCCTACGAGCAGTACTTC. It translates to CASIVGPDQAYEQYF.

This chain uses TRBV5-6 with TRBJ2-7; 9 positions agree with TRBD2. There are 16 residues in the CDR3. Trimming took 2 bases from V and 7 from J; bases not matched to a gene: 13. The germline CDR1 and CDR2 sequences are SGHDT and YYEEEE. The chain's CDR3 is CASSFMTSGPYGEQYF. The CDR3 DNA is TGTGCCAGCAGCTTTATGACTAGCGGACCGTATGGGGAGCAGTACTTC.